This entry describes one TCR beta chain. The antigen remains unidentified. Each donor was healthy, and each was a bone marrow donor. This PCR relied on a set of 60 Vbeta primers and 13 Jbeta primers. Measured with immunoSEQ multiplex PCR; TCRdb has only the in-frame clones, and not every one. The top ten hold around 2.7% of the sample, which has around 70,000 clones, less than 65% seen once. Trimming removed 4 bases from V and 6 bases from J; junction bases left unmatched: 10. From germline, CDR1 is LNHDA and CDR2 SQIVND (reference sequence). The CDR3 spans 15 residues. This entry belongs to a study of cytomegalovirus exposure and HLA in healthy donors. General study results and limits: What a later analysis reportedly showed was that an Asian-associated ancestry cluster had fewer N-insertions than the roughly 670-donor mean. The authors enumerated over 150 TCR beta chains as linked to cytomegalovirus. Some segments of the V type, notably TRBV6-2 and TRBV6-3, were excluded as indistinguishable.

V usage is TRBV19 and J usage is TRBJ1-2; TRBD1 matches at 8 bases. The source of this sequence is a man aged 25-40 years in good health and CMV-seronegative. The sequencing input was PBMCs. Written as DNA, the CDR3 is TGTGCCAGTAGTACCCAACAGGGGGTTACGCATGGCTACACCTTC. It codes for CASSTQQGVTHGYTF.